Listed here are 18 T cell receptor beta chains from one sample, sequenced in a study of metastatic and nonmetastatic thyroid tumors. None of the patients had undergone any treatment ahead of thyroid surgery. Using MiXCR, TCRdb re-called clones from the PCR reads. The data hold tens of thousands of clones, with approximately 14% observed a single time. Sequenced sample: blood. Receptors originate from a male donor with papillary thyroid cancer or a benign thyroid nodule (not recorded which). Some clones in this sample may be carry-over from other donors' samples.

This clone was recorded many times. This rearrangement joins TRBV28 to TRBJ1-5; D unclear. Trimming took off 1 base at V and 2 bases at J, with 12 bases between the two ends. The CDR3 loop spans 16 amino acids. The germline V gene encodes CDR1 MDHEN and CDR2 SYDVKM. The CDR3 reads CASSLLGGGGNQPQHF. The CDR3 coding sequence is TGTGCCAGCAGTTTATTAGGTGGCGGGGGCAATCAGCCCCAGCATTTT. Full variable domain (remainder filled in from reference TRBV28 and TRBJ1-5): DVKVTQSSRYLVKRTGEKVFLECVQDMDHENMFWYRQDPGLGLRLIYFSYDVKMKEKGDIPEGYSVSREKKERFSLILESASTNQTSMYLCASSLLGGGGNQPQHFGDGTRLSIL.

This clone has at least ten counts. CDR3 amino acids: CASSQSPSGSPSGANVLTF. The CDR3 nucleotides read TGCGCCAGCAGCCAAAGCCCTAGCGGGAGTCCCTCTGGGGCCAACGTCCTGACTTTC. The chain has TRBV4-1 and TRBJ2-6, with 10 nucleotides matching TRBD2. Germline CDR1 reads MGHRA; CDR2 reads YSYEKL. Losses at the gene ends were 2 bases for V and 0 bases for J; bases not matched to a gene: 7. This CDR3 region has 19 residues.

The CDR3 bases are TGCAGCGTTGATAGGCAGGGTGGGACCCAGTACTTC. Its translation: CSVDRQGGTQYF. J is TRBJ2-5 and V is TRBV29-1; the D gene is possibly TRBD1 (5 bases). Trimming removed 3 bases from V and 7 bases from J, with 12 bases in between. CDR1 and CDR2 from the germline V gene are SQVTM and ANQGSEA. This CDR3 contains 12 residues.

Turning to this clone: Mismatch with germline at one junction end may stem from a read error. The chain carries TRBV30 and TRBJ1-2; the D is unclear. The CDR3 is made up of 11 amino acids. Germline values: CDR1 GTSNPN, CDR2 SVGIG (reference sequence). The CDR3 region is CDWSNTYGYTF. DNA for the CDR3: TGTGACTGGAGTAACACCTATGGCTACACCTTC.

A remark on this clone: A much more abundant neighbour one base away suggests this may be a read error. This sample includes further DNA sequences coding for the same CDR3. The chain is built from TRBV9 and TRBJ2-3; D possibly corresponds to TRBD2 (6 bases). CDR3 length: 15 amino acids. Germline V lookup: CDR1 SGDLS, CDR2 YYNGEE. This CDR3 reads CASSVGGGNTDTQYF. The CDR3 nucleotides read TGTGCCAGCAGCGTAGGGGGCGGGAACACAGATACTCAGTATTTT.

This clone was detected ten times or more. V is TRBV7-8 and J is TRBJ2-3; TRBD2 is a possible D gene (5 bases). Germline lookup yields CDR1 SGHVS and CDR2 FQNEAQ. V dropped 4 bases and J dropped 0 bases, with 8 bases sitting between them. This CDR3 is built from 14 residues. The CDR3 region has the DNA TGTGCCAGCAGCTCTGGGGAGAGCACAGATACGCAGTATTTT. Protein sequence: CASSSGESTDTQYF.

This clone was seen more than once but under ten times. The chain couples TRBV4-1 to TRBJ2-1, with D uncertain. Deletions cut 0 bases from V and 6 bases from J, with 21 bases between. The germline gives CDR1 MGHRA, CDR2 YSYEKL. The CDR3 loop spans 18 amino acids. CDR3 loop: CASSQDDGRPEFGNEQFF. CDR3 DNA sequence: TGCGCCAGCAGCCAAGATGATGGTAGACCAGAATTCGGCAATGAGCAGTTCTTC.

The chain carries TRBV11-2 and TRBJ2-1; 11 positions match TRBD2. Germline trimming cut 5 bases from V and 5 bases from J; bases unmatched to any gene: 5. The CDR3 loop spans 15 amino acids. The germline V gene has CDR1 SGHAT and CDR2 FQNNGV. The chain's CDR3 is CASSMTSGKDNEQFF. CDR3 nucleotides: TGTGCCAGCAGCATGACTAGCGGGAAAGACAATGAGCAGTTCTTC. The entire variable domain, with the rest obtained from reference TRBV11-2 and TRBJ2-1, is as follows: EAGVAQSPRYKIIEKRQSVAFWCNPISGHATLYWYQQILGQGPKLLIQFQNNGVVDDSQLPKDRFSAERLKGVDSTLKIQPAKLEDSAVYLCASSMTSGKDNEQFFGPGTRLTVL.

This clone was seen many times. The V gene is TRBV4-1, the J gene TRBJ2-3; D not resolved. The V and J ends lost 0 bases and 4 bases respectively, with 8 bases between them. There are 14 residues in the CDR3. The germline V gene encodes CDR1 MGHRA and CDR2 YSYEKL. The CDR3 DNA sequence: TGCGCCAGCAGCCAAGAAAGTGAGGCAGATACGCAGTATTTT. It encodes CASSQESEADTQYF.

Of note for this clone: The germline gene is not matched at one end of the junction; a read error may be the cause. CDR3 in amino acids: CASSVLGCYTHYF. The CDR3, as DNA: TGTGCCAGCAGTGTCCTGGGGTGTTATACGCATTATTTT. The rearrangement links TRBV6-1 to TRBJ2-3; D not resolved. The germline V gene encodes CDR1 MNHNS and CDR2 SASEGT. CDR3 length: 13 amino acids.

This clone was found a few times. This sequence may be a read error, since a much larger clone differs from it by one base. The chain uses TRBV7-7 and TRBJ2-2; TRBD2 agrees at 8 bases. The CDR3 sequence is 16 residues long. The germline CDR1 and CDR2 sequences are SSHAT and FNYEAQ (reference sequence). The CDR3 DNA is TGTGCTAGCAGCTTAACAGCGGGAGCGAACACCGGGGAGCTGTCTTTT. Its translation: CASSLTAGANTGELSF.

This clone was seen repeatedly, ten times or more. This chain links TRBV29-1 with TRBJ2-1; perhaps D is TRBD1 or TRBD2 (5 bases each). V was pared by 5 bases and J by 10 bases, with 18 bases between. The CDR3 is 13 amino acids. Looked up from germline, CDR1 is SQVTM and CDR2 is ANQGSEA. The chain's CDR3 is CSVIASGWGEQFF. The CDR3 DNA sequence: TGCAGCGTTATAGCGTCAGGATGGGGGGAGCAGTTCTTC.

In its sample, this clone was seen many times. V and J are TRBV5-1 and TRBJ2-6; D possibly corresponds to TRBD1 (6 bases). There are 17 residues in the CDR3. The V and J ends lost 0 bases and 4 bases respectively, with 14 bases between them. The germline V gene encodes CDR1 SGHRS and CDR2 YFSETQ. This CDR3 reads CASSLETGRRGANVLTF. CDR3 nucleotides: TGCGCCAGCAGCTTGGAGACAGGACGTAGGGGGGCCAACGTCCTGACTTTC.

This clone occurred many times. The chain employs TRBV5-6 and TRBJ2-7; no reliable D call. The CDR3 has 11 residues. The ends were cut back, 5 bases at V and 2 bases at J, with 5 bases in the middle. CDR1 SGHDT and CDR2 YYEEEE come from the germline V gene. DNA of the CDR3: TGTGCCAGCAGTTCAACCTACGAGCAGTACTTC. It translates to CASSSTYEQYF.

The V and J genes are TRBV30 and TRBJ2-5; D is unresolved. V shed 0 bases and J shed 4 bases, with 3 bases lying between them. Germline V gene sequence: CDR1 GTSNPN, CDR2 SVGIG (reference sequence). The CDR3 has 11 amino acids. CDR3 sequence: CAWSVGETQYF. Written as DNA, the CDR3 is TGTGCCTGGAGTGTTGGAGAGACCCAGTACTTC. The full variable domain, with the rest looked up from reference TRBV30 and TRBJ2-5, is SQTIHQWPATLVQPVGSPLSLECTVEGTSNPNLYWYRQAAGRGLQLLFYSVGIGQISSEVPQNLSASRPQDRQFILSSKKLLLSDSGFYLCAWSVGETQYFGPGTRLLVL.

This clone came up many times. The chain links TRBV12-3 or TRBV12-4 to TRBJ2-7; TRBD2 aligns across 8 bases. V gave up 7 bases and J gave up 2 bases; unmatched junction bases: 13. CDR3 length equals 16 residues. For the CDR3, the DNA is TGTGCCAGCACCCTAGCGGGTGCACAAAAAACCTACGAGCAGTACTTC. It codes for CASTLAGAQKTYEQYF.

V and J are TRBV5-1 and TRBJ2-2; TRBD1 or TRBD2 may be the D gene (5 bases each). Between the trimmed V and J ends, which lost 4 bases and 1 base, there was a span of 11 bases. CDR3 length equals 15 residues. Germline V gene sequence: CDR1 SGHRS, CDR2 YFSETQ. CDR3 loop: CASSTGALNTGELFF. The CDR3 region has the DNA TGCGCCAGCAGCACCGGGGCCCTGAACACCGGGGAGCTGTTTTTT.

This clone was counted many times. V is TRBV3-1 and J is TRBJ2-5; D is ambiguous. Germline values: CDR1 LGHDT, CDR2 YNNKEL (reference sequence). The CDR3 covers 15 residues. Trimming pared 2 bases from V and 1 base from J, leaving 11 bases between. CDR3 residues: CASSQMMGSQETQYF. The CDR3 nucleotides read TGTGCCAGCAGCCAAATGATGGGCTCCCAAGAGACCCAGTACTTC.